The clone carrying this T cell receptor beta chain came up a few times. What it binds is not known. No treatment of any kind had been given to any patient before thyroid surgery. This record comes from a study of metastatic and nonmetastatic thyroid tumors. Study-wide background: Repertoires were compared across blood and tumor or nodule tissue from malignant and benign thyroid patients. Findings and limits, study-wide: Reported TCR beta diversity, measured in blood and tumor, was significantly higher for malignant thyroid tumors than for benign nodules.

V gave up 1 base and J gave up 5 bases; unmatched junction bases: 9. The CDR3 covers 16 residues. Germline CDR1 MGHRA, CDR2 YSYEKL. In the original workflow: A papillary thyroid cancer distant-metastasis classifier was built from CDR3 differences across clinicopathological groups. TCRdb reanalyzed the PCR reads with MiXCR. What appears here as the V and J calls and clone size reflects TCRdb's work, not the paper's. Of over 20,000 clones in the sample, 28% were seen once. Sequenced: tumor tissue. The sequence came from a male donor with papillary thyroid cancer or a benign thyroid nodule (not recorded which). Some clones in this sample may be carry-over from other donors' samples. V gene TRBV4-1 combines with J gene TRBJ2-5; the match to TRBD1 covers 8 bases. The CDR3 nucleotides read TGCGCCAGCAGCCAAGCCCTACAGGGGGTATCGGAGACCCAGTACTTC. Translated, it gives CASSQALQGVSETQYF.